The 30 T cell receptor beta chains below come from one sample, sequenced in a study of T cells in Graves' hyperthyroidism and ophthalmopathy. Amplified regions were TCR beta CDR3 sequences from RNA transcripts. With the HTBI primer set, the TCR CDR3 went through a first round of RT-PCR. TCRdb used MiXCR to reprocess the multiplex PCR reads, holding one entry per CDR3 protein. The sample lists around 300,000 distinct CDR3 sequences, 12% to 15% seen once, with around 8% in the top ten. Sample: blood. These receptors came from a middle-aged woman with Graves' hyperthyroidism.

The chain recombines TRBV6-6 with TRBJ2-3; possibly TRBD2 for D (5 bases). V lost 2 bases and J 4 bases, leaving 7 bases between the germline ends. Germline loops: CDR1 MNHNY, CDR2 SVGAGI (reference sequence). The CDR3 spans 13 residues. CDR3 protein: CASSYASPDTQYF. CDR3 in DNA: TGTGCCAGCAGTTACGCTAGCCCAGATACGCAGTATTTT.

This clonotype was seen more than once but under ten times. The chain uses TRBV19 and TRBJ1-2; 7 bases line up with TRBD1. The CDR3 loop spans 14 amino acids. The V and J ends lost 6 bases and 4 bases, in that order; junction bases with no gene match: 8. In germline, CDR1 is LNHDA, CDR2 SQIVND (reference sequence). The CDR3, as DNA: TGTGCCAGTAGGCCACAGGGGAGATTCTATGGCTACACCTTC. Amino acids: CASRPQGRFYGYTF.

This clonotype was picked up a small number of times. This sequence joins TRBV14 and TRBJ2-1; TRBD2 matches 8 bases. Germline V gene sequence: CDR1 SGHDN, CDR2 FVKESK. CDR3 length equals 16 residues. The junction had 3 bases not matched to a gene; V was cut back by 1 base and J by 1 base. As DNA, the CDR3 is TGTGCCAGCAGCCAAGGTGGGACTAGGTCCTACAATGAGCAGTTCTTC. It specifies CASSQGGTRSYNEQFF.

In its sample, this clonotype was seen many times. This chain links TRBV19 with TRBJ1-1, with unresolved D. The CDR3 loop spans 14 amino acids. Germline assignment: CDR1 LNHDA and CDR2 SQIVND (reference sequence). V gave up 7 bases and J gave up 6 bases, with 18 bases separating them. The chain's CDR3 is CASTVLGSSSEAFF. In DNA, the CDR3 is TGTGCCAGTACCGTACTAGGATCATCATCTGAAGCTTTCTTT. Filled out from reference TRBV19 and TRBJ1-1, the complete variable domain reads DGGITQSPKYLFRKEGQNVTLSCEQNLNHDAMYWYRQDPGQGLRLIYYSQIVNDFQKGDIAEGYSVSREKKESFPLTVTSAQKNPTAFYLCASTVLGSSSEAFFGQGTRLTVV.

This clonotype came up many times. The rearrangement joins TRBV2 to TRBJ2-2; 12 positions match TRBD2. CDR1 SNHLY and CDR2 FYNNEI come from the germline V gene. The CDR3 consists of 18 residues. Losses at the gene ends were 5 bases for V and 3 bases for J; bases not matched to a gene: 10. This chain's CDR3 is CASSSLTSGSGYTGELFF. As DNA, the CDR3 is TGTGCCAGCAGTTCACTGACTAGCGGGAGTGGGTACACCGGGGAGCTGTTTTTT.

Many counts were recorded for this clonotype. This chain uses TRBV24-1 with TRBJ2-3; 9 nucleotides agree with TRBD1. CDR3 length equals 14 residues. Germline V lookup: CDR1 KGHDR, CDR2 SFDVKD. J gave up 4 bases and V 7 bases, and 5 bases lay outside the gene matches. Here the CDR3 reads CATRRTGDADTQYF. The CDR3 coding sequence is TGTGCCACCAGAAGGACAGGGGACGCAGATACGCAGTATTTT.

This clonotype was observed many times. CDR3 bases: TGTGCCAGCACCCAGAGTCAGGGGGCGGTCAATCAGCCCCAGCATTTT. Residues: CASTQSQGAVNQPQHF. The J gene is TRBJ1-5, the V gene TRBV6-1; 8 nucleotides agree with TRBD1. The CDR3 covers 16 residues. V was pared by 7 bases and J by 3 bases, with 11 bases of the junction left unmatched. From germline, CDR1 is MNHNS and CDR2 SASEGT.

The V call is TRBV20-1, the J call TRBJ2-1; perhaps TRBD1 as D (7 bases). From germline, CDR1 is DFQATT and CDR2 SNEGSKA (reference sequence). Trimming left V 1 base short and J 5 bases short, with 12 bases between. CDR3 length: 14 amino acids. In DNA, the CDR3 is TGCAGTGCTAGAGCAGACAGGGAGGACAATGAGCAGTTCTTC. Translation gives CSARADREDNEQFF.

This clonotype was found a few times. The chain carries TRBV24-1 and TRBJ2-1, with TRBD1 matching 10 bases. The CDR3 length is 14 residues. V was pared by 9 bases and J by 5 bases, with 6 bases of the junction left unmatched. CDR1 KGHDR and CDR2 SFDVKD come from the germline V gene. The CDR3 DNA reads TGTGCCACCCGACCGGGACAGGGGAACAATGAGCAGTTCTTC. This sequence encodes CATRPGQGNNEQFF.

J is TRBJ2-1 and V is TRBV19, with D unclear. Germline V lookup: CDR1 LNHDA, CDR2 SQIVND (reference sequence). V lost 3 bases, J lost 3 bases, and 12 bases lay in between. The CDR3 sequence is 15 residues long. In DNA, the CDR3 is TGTGCCAGTAGTATTACAGCGACCGGCTACAATGAGCAGTTCTTC. Translating gives CASSITATGYNEQFF.

This clonotype was counted ten times or more. The chain couples TRBV7-2 to TRBJ2-7; 10 bases align to TRBD2. V was clipped by 3 bases and J by 6 bases; unmatched bases: 11. Germline V gene sequence: CDR1 SGHTA, CDR2 FQGNSA. This CDR3 is 16 amino acids long. In nucleotides, the CDR3 is TGTGCCAGCAGCTTGTTATTCGTGTCTAGCGGGAGCGAGCAGTACTTC. Translation: CASSLLFVSSGSEQYF.

This clonotype was seen ten or more times. The chain uses TRBV11-3 and TRBJ2-2, with D unclear. Trimming left V 1 base short and J 0 bases short, with 3 bases between. Germline lookup yields CDR1 SGHNT and CDR2 YENEEA. This CDR3 is built from 14 residues. CDR3 coding DNA: TGTGCCAGCAGCTTAGTATCGAACACCGGGGAGCTGTTTTTT. It encodes CASSLVSNTGELFF.

This clonotype was observed at least ten times. This chain connects TRBV2 to TRBJ1-6; D uncertain. Germline V gene sequence: CDR1 SNHLY, CDR2 FYNNEI. V lost 9 bases and J lost 4, with 22 bases in between. The CDR3 is 17 amino acids. The CDR3 sequence: CASRRAAEGGYNSPLHF. CDR3 nucleotide sequence: TGTGCCAGTCGTCGGGCTGCCGAAGGAGGTTATAATTCACCCCTCCACTTT.

The J gene is TRBJ2-1, the V gene TRBV28; D perhaps matches TRBD2 (5 bases). This CDR3 spans 16 amino acids. The germline gives CDR1 MDHEN, CDR2 SYDVKM. V lost 5 bases to trimming and J lost 0 bases, with 14 bases between them. CDR3 sequence: CASSTRTGSSYNEQFF. The CDR3 bases are TGTGCCAGCAGTACTCGGACGGGGAGCTCCTACAATGAGCAGTTCTTC. The full variable domain, with the rest looked up from reference TRBV28 and TRBJ2-1, is DVKVTQSSRYLVKRTGEKVFLECVQDMDHENMFWYRQDPGLGLRLIYFSYDVKMKEKGDIPEGYSVSREKKERFSLILESASTNQTSMYLCASSTRTGSSYNEQFFGPGTRLTVL.

Of note for this clonotype: A much bigger clone sits one base away, suggesting this may be a read error. The genes are TRBV3-1 and TRBJ2-7, with TRBD1 identical over 11 bases. This CDR3 has 14 amino acids. Looked up from germline, CDR1 is LGHDT and CDR2 is YNNKEL (reference sequence). The CDR3 reads CAGSPRGTGGEQYF. CDR3 nucleotides: TGTGCCGGCAGCCCCCGCGGGACAGGGGGCGAGCAGTACTTC.

This clonotype was counted at least ten times. This sequence joins TRBV2 and TRBJ1-2; 7 bases align to TRBD1. CDR3 size: 16 residues. CDR1 SNHLY and CDR2 FYNNEI come from the germline V gene. V lost 7 bases and J lost 6; bases outside the gene matches: 17. CDR3 protein: CASKNGAQTGSNGYTF. The CDR3, as DNA: TGTGCCAGCAAGAATGGGGCCCAGACAGGGTCCAATGGCTACACCTTC.

This clonotype was recorded many times. This chain joins TRBV2 and TRBJ2-5, with TRBD1 matching over 7 bases. J gave up 12 bases and V 5 bases, and 9 bases lay outside the gene matches. The germline V gene has CDR1 SNHLY and CDR2 FYNNEI. The CDR3 runs 12 residues. CDR3 in amino acids: CASSTLRTGEYF. CDR3 in DNA: TGTGCCAGCAGTACCCTGCGGACAGGCGAGTACTTC.

V is TRBV7-2 and J is TRBJ2-1; 9 bases line up with TRBD2. Germline V gene lookup returns CDR1 SGHTA and CDR2 FQGNSA. V was pared by 5 bases and J by 15 bases, with 17 bases of the junction left unmatched. This CDR3 spans 15 amino acids. The CDR3 DNA follows: TGTGCCAGCAGCCCTCTAGCGGGATCCCCCCAACCTCCGTTCTTC. Protein sequence: CASSPLAGSPQPPFF.

This clonotype was counted many times. V gene TRBV25-1 combines with J gene TRBJ2-3; 8 bases fit TRBD2. The CDR3 consists of 16 residues. The ends lost 6 bases at V and 4 bases at J; junction bases unmatched: 12. Looked up from germline, CDR1 is MGHDK and CDR2 is SYGVNS. The CDR3 protein is CASRGIAGPNADTQYF. The CDR3 nucleotides are TGTGCCAGCAGGGGAATAGCGGGACCCAACGCAGATACGCAGTATTTT.

There are a few counts of this clonotype. The chain employs TRBV20-1 and TRBJ2-1, with 10 bases aligning to TRBD2. CDR3 size: 14 residues. Germline trimming cut 3 bases from V and 7 bases from J; bases unmatched to any gene: 6. Germline V gene sequence: CDR1 DFQATT, CDR2 SNEGSKA (reference sequence). CDR3 sequence reads: CSASSGRLRNEQFF. The DNA for the CDR3 is TGCAGTGCTAGTAGCGGGAGGTTAAGGAATGAGCAGTTCTTC.

In this sample, this clonotype turned up a few times. V is TRBV4-2 and J is TRBJ1-6; the D is unclear. This CDR3 is built from 13 residues. The germline CDR1 and CDR2 sequences are LGHNA and YNFKEQ. The V end was cut by 1 base, the J end by 8 bases, with 6 bases between. The CDR3 nucleotides read TGTGCCAGCAGCCAAGGTTGGGATTCACCCCTCCACTTT. Protein: CASSQGWDSPLHF.

This clonotype appeared many times. This rearrangement joins TRBV7-2 to TRBJ1-2; TRBD1 matches at 9 bases. Germline trimming cut 5 bases from V and 3 bases from J; bases unmatched to any gene: 10. Germline lookup yields CDR1 SGHTA and CDR2 FQGNSA. This CDR3 region has 16 residues. The CDR3 DNA reads as TGTGCCAGCAGCCATCGAGGACAGGGGCAGGACTATGGCTACACCTTC. It codes for CASSHRGQGQDYGYTF.

The sample holds many counts of this clonotype. This chain uses TRBV7-9 with TRBJ2-7, with 11 nucleotides matching TRBD2. The CDR3 has 16 residues. Looked up from germline, CDR1 is SEHNR and CDR2 is FQNEAQ (reference sequence). V dropped 4 bases and J dropped 7; count of bases not matched to a gene: 12. The CDR3 protein is CASSSQLAGDAREQYF. Here the CDR3 DNA reads TGTGCCAGCAGCTCCCAACTAGCGGGAGATGCCAGAGAGCAGTACTTC. The whole variable domain, remainder taken from reference TRBV7-9 and TRBJ2-7, is DTGVSQNPRHKITKRGQNVTFRCDPISEHNRLYWYRQTLGQGPEFLTYFQNEAQLEKSRLLSDRFSAERPKGSFSTLEIQRTEQGDSAMYLCASSSQLAGDAREQYFGPGTRLTVT.

Only a few counts were recorded for this clonotype. The V and J genes are TRBV12-3 or TRBV12-4 and TRBJ2-7; 8 nucleotides agree with TRBD2. V lost 5 bases to trimming and J lost 2 bases; unmatched junction nucleotides: 11. This CDR3 region has 16 residues. The CDR3 region is CASSPDILAETYEQYF. Here the CDR3 DNA reads TGTGCCAGCAGTCCCGATATACTAGCGGAGACCTACGAGCAGTACTTC.

This clonotype showed up many times. The V and J genes are TRBV12-3 or TRBV12-4 and TRBJ2-7, with D perhaps TRBD2 (5 bases). The V end was cut by 6 bases, the J end by 0 bases, with 12 bases between. The CDR3 contains 14 residues. CDR3 amino acids: CASSSGISSYEQYF. DNA of the CDR3: TGTGCCAGCAGCTCCGGGATTTCCTCCTACGAGCAGTACTTC.

There are many counts of this clonotype. The chain has TRBV7-2 and TRBJ1-1, with 7 positions matching TRBD1. Germline lookup yields CDR1 SGHTA and CDR2 FQGNSA. V lost 0 bases and J lost 3; bases outside the gene matches: 10. This CDR3 is 17 amino acids long. Here the CDR3 DNA reads TGTGCCAGCAGCTTAGCCCCACAGACAGGGAGGTACACTGAAGCTTTCTTT. Its protein product is CASSLAPQTGRYTEAFF.

In this sample, this clonotype turned up many times. The V call is TRBV6-2 or TRBV6-3, the J call TRBJ1-1, with unresolved D. The length of the CDR3 is 14 residues. Germline lookup yields CDR1 MNHEY and CDR2 SVGEGT. V gave up 2 bases and J gave up 0 bases, with 7 bases separating them. This CDR3 reads CASSYDIVNTEAFF. As DNA, the CDR3 is TGTGCCAGCAGTTACGACATAGTGAACACTGAAGCTTTCTTT.

This clonotype was counted many times. The chain is built from TRBV28 and TRBJ1-1; D remains unclear. V was shortened by 7 bases and J by 4 bases, with 7 bases between the two germline ends. The germline CDR1 and CDR2 sequences are MDHEN and SYDVKM. The CDR3 has 11 residues. Written as DNA, the CDR3 is TGTGCCAGCAACCCGGGCACTGAAGCTTTCTTT. It specifies CASNPGTEAFF.

This clonotype occurred a few times. This sequence may be a read error, since a much larger clone differs from it by one base. The chain employs TRBV11-1 and TRBJ2-7; no firm D call. Germline values: CDR1 SGHAT, CDR2 FQDESV (reference sequence). This CDR3 region has 16 residues. Here the CDR3 reads CASTRTSDIGSYEQCF. In DNA, the CDR3 is TGTGCCAGCACCAGAACCAGCGACATTGGCTCCTACGAGCAGTGCTTC.

As concerns this clonotype: This could be a read error, since a much larger clone is one nucleotide away. The chain employs TRBV30 and TRBJ2-3, with 10 bases that match TRBD2. This CDR3 has 15 amino acids. Per the germline V gene, CDR1 is GTSNPN and CDR2 is SVGIG (reference sequence). In nucleotides, the CDR3 is TGTGCCTGGAGTGTAAGGGGGAGCGGGAGGGATACGGAGTATTTT. This sequence encodes CAWSVRGSGRDTEYF.